Each of the 7 T cell receptor beta chains below was sequenced from the same sample in a study of cytomegalovirus exposure and HLA in healthy donors. This PCR relied on a set of 60 Vbeta primers and 13 Jbeta primers. TCRdb's table, derived via immunoSEQ multiplex PCR, lists solely in-frame clones and lacks some. The data contain 250,000 to 350,000 clones, 85% to 90% of them singletons. Sample: PBMCs. Source of these receptors: a woman aged 18-35 years in good health and CMV-seronegative.

A note on this clone: Other DNA variants within this sample encode the same CDR3. The J gene is TRBJ1-1, the V gene TRBV6-5, with D uncertain. Trimming took off 8 bases at V and 1 base at J, with 5 bases between the two ends. In germline, CDR1 is MNHEY, CDR2 SVGAGI. This CDR3 is 11 amino acids long. As DNA, the CDR3 is TGTGCCAGCGGTAGGAACACTGAAGCTTTCTTT. This encodes CASGRNTEAFF.

Here the CDR3 reads CAIRGLTATEAFF. CDR3 DNA: TGTGCCATCAGGGGACTTACGGCCACTGAAGCTTTCTTT. The chain employs TRBV10-3 and TRBJ1-1; a possible D gene is TRBD1 (5 bases). The germline V and J ends were trimmed by 6 bases and 4 bases, with 12 bases remaining between them. Per the germline V gene, CDR1 is ENHRY and CDR2 is SYGVKD. This CDR3 comprises 13 residues.

The chain is built from TRBV9 and TRBJ1-6; 9 nucleotides agree with TRBD1. The CDR3 consists of 15 residues. Trimming at V came to 3 bases and at J to 3 bases, leaving 1 base not matched to a gene. Germline V CDR1 and CDR2: SGDLS, YYNGEE. The CDR3, as DNA: TGTGCCAGCAGCGGGGACAGGGACTATAATTCACCCCTCCACTTT. Translated, it gives CASSGDRDYNSPLHF.

The chain uses TRBV27 and TRBJ1-2, with D maybe TRBD1 (6 bases). V was clipped by 10 bases and J by 7 bases, with 28 bases between them. The CDR3 runs to 16 residues. Germline V gives CDR1 MNHEY, CDR2 SMNVEV (reference sequence). The DNA for the CDR3 is TGTGCCACCAAGGACAGTTATGGATCGGCATCGGGTGGCTACACCTTC. Its translation: CATKDSYGSASGGYTF.

The V gene is TRBV10-3, the J gene TRBJ1-5; no reliable D call. Germline loops: CDR1 ENHRY, CDR2 SYGVKD. The CDR3 loop spans 15 amino acids. V dropped 3 bases and J dropped 3 bases, with 12 bases sitting between them. CDR3 sequence reads: CAISDPGLSNQPQHF. The DNA of the CDR3 is TGTGCCATCAGTGATCCAGGTCTCTCCAATCAGCCCCAGCATTTT.

The V call is TRBV2, the J call TRBJ1-4; possible D gene TRBD1, 6 bases. The germline V gene encodes CDR1 SNHLY and CDR2 FYNNEI. With 6 bases removed from V and 8 bases from J, the gap between germline ends came to 13 bases. The CDR3 extends over 13 amino acids. In DNA form, the CDR3 reads TGTGCCAGCAGCTCAGGGGTCCGGGAAAAACTGTTTTTT. Translation gives CASSSGVREKLFF. Full variable domain (outside the CDR3, taken from reference TRBV2 and TRBJ1-4): EPEVTQTPSHQVTQMGQEVILRCVPISNHLYFYWYRQILGQKVEFLVSFYNNEISEKSEIFDDQFSVERPDGSNFTLKIRSTKLEDSAMYFCASSSGVREKLFFGSGTQLSVL.

In DNA, the CDR3 is TGCGCCAGCAGCTTGCCTATGACAGGGTCGCAAAACACCATATATTTT. It is translated as CASSLPMTGSQNTIYF. The J gene is TRBJ1-3, the V gene TRBV5-1; 7 bases are a match to TRBD1. The length of the CDR3 is 16 residues. Looked up from germline, CDR1 is SGHRS and CDR2 is YFSETQ. V lost 1 base, J lost 6 bases, and 10 bases stayed unmatched.